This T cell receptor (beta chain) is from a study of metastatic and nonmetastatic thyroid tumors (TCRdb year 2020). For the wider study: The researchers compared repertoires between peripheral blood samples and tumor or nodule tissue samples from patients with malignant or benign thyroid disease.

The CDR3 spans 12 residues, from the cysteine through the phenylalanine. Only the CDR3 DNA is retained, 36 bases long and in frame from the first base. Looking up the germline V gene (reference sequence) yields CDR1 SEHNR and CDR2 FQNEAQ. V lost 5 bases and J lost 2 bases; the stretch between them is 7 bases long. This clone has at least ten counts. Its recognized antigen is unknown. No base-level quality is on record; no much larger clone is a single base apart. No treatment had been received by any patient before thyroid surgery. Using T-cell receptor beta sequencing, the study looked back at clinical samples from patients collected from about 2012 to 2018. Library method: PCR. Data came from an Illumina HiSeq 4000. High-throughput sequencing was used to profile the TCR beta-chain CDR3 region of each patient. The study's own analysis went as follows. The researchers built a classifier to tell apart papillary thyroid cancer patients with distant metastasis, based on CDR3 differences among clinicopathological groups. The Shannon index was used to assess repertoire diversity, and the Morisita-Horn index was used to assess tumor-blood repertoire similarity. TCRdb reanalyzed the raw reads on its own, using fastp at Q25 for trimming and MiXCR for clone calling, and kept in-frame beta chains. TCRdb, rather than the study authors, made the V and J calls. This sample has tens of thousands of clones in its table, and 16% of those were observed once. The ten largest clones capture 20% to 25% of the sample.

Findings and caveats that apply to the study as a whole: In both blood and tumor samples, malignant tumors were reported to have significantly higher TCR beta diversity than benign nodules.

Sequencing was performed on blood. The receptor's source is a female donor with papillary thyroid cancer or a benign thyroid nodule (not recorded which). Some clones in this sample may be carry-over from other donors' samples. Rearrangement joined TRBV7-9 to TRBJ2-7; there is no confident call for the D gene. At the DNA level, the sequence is TGTGCCAGCAGCCGTCGCCCCTACGAGCAGTACTTC. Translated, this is CASSRRPYEQYF.